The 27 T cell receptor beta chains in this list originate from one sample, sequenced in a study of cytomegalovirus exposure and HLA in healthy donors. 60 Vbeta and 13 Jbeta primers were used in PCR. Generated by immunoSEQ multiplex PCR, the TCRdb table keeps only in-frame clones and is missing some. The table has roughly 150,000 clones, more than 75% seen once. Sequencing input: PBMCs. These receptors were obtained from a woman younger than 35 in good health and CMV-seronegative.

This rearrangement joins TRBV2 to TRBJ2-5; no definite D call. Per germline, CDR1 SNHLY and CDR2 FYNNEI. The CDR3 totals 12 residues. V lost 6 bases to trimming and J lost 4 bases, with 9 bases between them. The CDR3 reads CASRQLGETQYF. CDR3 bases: TGTGCCAGCAGACAGCTGGGAGAGACCCAGTACTTC.

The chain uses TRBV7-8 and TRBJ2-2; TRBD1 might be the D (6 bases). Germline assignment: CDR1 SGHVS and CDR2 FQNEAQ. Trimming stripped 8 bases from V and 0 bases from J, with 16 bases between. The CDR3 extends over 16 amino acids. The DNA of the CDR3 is TGTGCCAGCTACCGAACTAAGGGGGCGAACACCGGGGAGCTGTTTTTT. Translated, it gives CASYRTKGANTGELFF.

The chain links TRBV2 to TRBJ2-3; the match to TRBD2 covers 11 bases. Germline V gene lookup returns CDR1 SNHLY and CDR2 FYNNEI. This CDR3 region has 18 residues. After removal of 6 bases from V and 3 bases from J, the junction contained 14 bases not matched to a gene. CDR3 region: CASSPTSGRTFRTDTQYF. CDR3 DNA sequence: TGTGCCAGCAGCCCCACTAGCGGGAGAACGTTTAGAACAGATACGCAGTATTTT. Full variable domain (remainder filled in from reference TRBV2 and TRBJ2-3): EPEVTQTPSHQVTQMGQEVILRCVPISNHLYFYWYRQILGQKVEFLVSFYNNEISEKSEIFDDQFSVERPDGSNFTLKIRSTKLEDSAMYFCASSPTSGRTFRTDTQYFGPGTRLTVL.

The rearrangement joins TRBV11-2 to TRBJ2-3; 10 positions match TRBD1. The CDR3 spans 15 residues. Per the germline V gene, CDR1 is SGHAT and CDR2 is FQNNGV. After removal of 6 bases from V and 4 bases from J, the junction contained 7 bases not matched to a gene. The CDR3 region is CASSPEGQGPDTQYF. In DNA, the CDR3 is TGTGCCAGCAGTCCAGAGGGACAGGGGCCAGATACGCAGTATTTT.

The CDR3: CASGLGGTAEVYGYTF. The CDR3 coding sequence is TGTGCTAGTGGTTTGGGTGGGACAGCGGAAGTCTATGGCTACACCTTC. This chain connects TRBV12-5 to TRBJ1-2; 7 nucleotides line up with TRBD1. CDR3 length: 16 residues. Looked up from germline, CDR1 is LGHNT and CDR2 is FRNRAP. The trim removed 1 base at V and 4 bases at J, leaving 9 bases unmatched.

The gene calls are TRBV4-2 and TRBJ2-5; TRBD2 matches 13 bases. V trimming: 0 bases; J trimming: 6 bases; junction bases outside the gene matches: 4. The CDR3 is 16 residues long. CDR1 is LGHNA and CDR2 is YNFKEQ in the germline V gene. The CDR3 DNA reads TGTGCCAGCAGCCAAGATGGGACTAGCGGGGTCCAGACCCAGTACTTC. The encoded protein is CASSQDGTSGVQTQYF.

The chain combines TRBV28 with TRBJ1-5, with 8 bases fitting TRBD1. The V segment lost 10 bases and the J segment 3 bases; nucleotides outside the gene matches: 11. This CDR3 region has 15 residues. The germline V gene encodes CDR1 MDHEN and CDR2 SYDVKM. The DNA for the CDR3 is TGTGCCATACTGCGGGACAGGTTCCTCAATCAGCCCCAGCATTTT. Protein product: CAILRDRFLNQPQHF.

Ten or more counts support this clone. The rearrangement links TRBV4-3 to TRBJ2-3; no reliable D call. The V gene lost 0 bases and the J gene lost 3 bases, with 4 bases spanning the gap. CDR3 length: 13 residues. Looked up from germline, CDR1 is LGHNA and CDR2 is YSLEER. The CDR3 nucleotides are TGCGCCAGCAGCCAAGATTTAACAGATACGCAGTATTTT. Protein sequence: CASSQDLTDTQYF.

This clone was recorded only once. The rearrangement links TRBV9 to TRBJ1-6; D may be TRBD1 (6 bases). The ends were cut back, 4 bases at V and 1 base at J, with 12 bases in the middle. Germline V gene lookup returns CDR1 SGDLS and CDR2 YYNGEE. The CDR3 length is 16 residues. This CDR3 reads CASSPMDSSYNSPLHF. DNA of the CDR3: TGTGCCAGCAGCCCCATGGACAGTTCCTATAATTCACCCCTCCACTTT.

The CDR3 is CSVGGQGGHQPQHF. The CDR3 bases are TGCAGCGTGGGGGGACAGGGGGGTCATCAGCCCCAGCATTTT. J is TRBJ1-5 and V is TRBV29-1, with 11 bases fitting TRBD1. The trim removed 6 bases at V and 5 bases at J, leaving 6 bases unmatched. Germline assignment: CDR1 SQVTM and CDR2 ANQGSEA. The CDR3 totals 14 residues.

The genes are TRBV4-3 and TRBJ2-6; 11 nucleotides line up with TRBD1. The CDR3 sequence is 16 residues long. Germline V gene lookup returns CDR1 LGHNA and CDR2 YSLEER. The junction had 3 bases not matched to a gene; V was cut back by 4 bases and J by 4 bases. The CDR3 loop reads CASSPDRGHGANVLTF. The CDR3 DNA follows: TGCGCCAGCAGCCCGGACAGGGGGCACGGGGCCAACGTCCTGACTTTC.

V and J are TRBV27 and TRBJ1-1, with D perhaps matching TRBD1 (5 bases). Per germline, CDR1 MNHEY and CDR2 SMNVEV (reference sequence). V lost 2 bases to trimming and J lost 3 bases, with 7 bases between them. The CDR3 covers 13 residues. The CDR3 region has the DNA TGTGCCAGCAGTTTAGGCAGGGACACTGAAGCTTTCTTT. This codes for CASSLGRDTEAFF.

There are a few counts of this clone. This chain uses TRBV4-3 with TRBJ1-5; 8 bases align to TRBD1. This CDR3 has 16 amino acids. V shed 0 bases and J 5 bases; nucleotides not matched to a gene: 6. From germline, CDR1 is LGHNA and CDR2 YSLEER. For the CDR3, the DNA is TGCGCCAGCAGCCAAGATGCCAGGGGGCCTTATCAGCCCCAGCATTTT. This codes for CASSQDARGPYQPQHF.

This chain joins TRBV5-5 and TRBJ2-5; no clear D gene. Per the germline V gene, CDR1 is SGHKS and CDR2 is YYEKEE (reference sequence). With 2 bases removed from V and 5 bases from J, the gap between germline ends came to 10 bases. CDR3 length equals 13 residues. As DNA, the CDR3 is TGTGCCAGCAGCTTCCCCCCCGTTGAGACCCAGTACTTC. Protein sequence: CASSFPPVETQYF.

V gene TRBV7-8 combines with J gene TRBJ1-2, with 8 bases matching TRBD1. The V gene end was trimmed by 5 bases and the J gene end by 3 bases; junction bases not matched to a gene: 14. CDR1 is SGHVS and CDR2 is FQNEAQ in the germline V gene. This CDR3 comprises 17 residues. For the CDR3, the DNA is TGTGCCAGCAGCCCTCTAGGAGGCAGGGGGCGTGACTATGGCTACACCTTC. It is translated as CASSPLGGRGRDYGYTF.

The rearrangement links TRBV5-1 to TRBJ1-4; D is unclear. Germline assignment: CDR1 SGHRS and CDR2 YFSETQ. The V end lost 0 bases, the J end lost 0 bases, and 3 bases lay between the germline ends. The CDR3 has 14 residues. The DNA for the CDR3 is TGCGCCAGCAGCTTGGGAGCAACTAATGAAAAACTGTTTTTT. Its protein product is CASSLGATNEKLFF.

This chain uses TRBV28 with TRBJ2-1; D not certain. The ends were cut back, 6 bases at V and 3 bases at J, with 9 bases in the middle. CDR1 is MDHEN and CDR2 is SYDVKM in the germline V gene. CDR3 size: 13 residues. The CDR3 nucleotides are TGTGCCAGCAGGGAGACTTTCTACAATGAGCAGTTCTTC. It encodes CASRETFYNEQFF. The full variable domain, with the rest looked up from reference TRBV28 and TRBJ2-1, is DVKVTQSSRYLVKRTGEKVFLECVQDMDHENMFWYRQDPGLGLRLIYFSYDVKMKEKGDIPEGYSVSREKKERFSLILESASTNQTSMYLCASRETFYNEQFFGPGTRLTVL.

CDR3 region: CASSQKLGGGYGYTF. CDR3 DNA: TGTGCCAGCAGCCAAAAACTCGGGGGGGGCTATGGCTACACCTTC. The V gene is TRBV2, the J gene TRBJ1-2; tentatively, D is TRBD1 (5 bases). Germline V CDR1 and CDR2: SNHLY, FYNNEI. Trimming shortened V by 6 bases and J by 4 bases, and 18 bases separated the two germline ends. The CDR3 has 15 amino acids.

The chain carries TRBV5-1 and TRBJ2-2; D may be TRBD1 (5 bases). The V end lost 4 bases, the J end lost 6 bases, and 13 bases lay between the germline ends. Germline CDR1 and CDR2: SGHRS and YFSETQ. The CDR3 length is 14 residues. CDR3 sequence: CASSRGRAPGELFF. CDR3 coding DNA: TGCGCCAGCAGCCGCGGCAGGGCCCCCGGGGAGCTGTTTTTT.

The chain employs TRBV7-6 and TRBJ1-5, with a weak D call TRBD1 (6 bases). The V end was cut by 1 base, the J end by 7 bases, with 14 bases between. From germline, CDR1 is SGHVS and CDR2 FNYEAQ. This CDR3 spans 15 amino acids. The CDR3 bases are TGTGCCAGCAGCTTAGAGGGGGGGCGCGGCCAGCCCCAGCATTTT. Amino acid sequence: CASSLEGGRGQPQHF.

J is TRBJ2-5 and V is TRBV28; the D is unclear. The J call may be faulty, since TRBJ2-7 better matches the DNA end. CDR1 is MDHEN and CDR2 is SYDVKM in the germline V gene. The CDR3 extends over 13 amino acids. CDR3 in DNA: TGTGCCAGCAGCCGCCCGGGTGTATACGAGCAGTACTTC. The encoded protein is CASSRPGVYEQYF.

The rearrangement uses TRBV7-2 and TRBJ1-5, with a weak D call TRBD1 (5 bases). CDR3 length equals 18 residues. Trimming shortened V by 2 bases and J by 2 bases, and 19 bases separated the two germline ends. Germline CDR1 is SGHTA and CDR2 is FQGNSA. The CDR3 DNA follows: TGTGCCAGCAGCTTATATGCGAGGGCCGGAGGGGGCAATCAGCCCCAGCATTTT. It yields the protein CASSLYARAGGGNQPQHF.

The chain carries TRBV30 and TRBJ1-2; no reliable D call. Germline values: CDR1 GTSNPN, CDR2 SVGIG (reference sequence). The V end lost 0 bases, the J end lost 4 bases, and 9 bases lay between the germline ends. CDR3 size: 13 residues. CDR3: CAWSVLGGYGYTF. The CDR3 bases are TGTGCCTGGAGTGTACTGGGAGGCTATGGCTACACCTTC.

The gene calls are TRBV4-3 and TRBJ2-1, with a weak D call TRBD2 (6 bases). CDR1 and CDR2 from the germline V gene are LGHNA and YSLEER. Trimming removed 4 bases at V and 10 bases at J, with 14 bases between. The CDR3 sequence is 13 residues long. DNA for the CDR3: TGCGCCAGCAGCCGACAATGGGAGGCAGAGCAGTTCTTC. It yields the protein CASSRQWEAEQFF.

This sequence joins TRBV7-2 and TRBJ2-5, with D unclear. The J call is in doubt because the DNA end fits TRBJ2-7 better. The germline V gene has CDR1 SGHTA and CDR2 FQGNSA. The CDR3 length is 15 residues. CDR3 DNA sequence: TGTGCCAGCAGTGAGTATACCGGGTCCGCCTACGAGCAGTACTTC. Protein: CASSEYTGSAYEQYF.

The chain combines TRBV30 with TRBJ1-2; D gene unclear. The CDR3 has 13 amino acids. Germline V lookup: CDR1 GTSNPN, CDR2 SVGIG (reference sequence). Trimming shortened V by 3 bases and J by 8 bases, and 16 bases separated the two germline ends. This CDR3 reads CAWSPSTVGGYTF. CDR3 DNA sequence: TGTGCCTGGAGCCCCTCTACGGTCGGGGGCTACACCTTC.

The CDR3 DNA is TGTGCCAGCAGCAAAGGGACAGGGACTTCCTACGAGCAGTACTTC. Translation gives CASSKGTGTSYEQYF. V and J are TRBV21-1 and TRBJ2-5; the DNA was not used to check the table's D call, TRBD1. The J call may be wrong; the DNA end is better matched by TRBJ2-7. TRBV21-1 is annotated as a pseudogene. This CDR3 spans 15 amino acids.